Below, 19 T cell receptor beta chains from the same sample are listed, as sequenced in a study of tumor-infiltrating lymphocytes in primary liver carcinoma. Taking about 17-31 mg of unsorted bulk tissue, the authors co-extracted RNA and DNA. Starting material of roughly 550 ng total RNA yielded TCR beta cDNA via a constant-region primer. Investigators got TCR beta libraries out of three nested multiplex PCR rounds, done with slightly modified ARM-PCR. In the first two PCR rounds, TRBV1-TRBV30 forward primers were paired with a C-beta reverse primer, and each round lasted nine to ten cycles. Via MiXCR, TCRdb re-called the multiplex PCR reads, giving one row per CDR3 protein. The profile shows under 200,000 distinct CDR3 sequences, around 85% of them singletons. The sequencing sample was made of tumor tissue from primary liver carcinoma. These receptor sequences come from a middle-aged man with primary liver carcinoma and hepatitis B virus infection.

Comments on this clonotype: The junction does not match germline at one end; this may be a read error. This sequence joins TRBV29-1 and TRBJ2-7; D assignment may be TRBD1 or TRBD2 (5 bases each). The CDR3 sequence is 16 residues long. Germline CDR1 and CDR2: SQVTM and ANQGSEA. The CDR3 reads CSAMAYGTDTPYKQYF. CDR3 sequence (DNA): TGCAGCGCCATGGCATATGGGACCGACACTCCCTACAAGCAATACTTC.

This clonotype has at least ten counts. The V call is TRBV5-6, the J call TRBJ2-4, with D unclear. With 3 bases removed from V and 9 bases from J, the gap between germline ends came to 16 bases. The CDR3 spans 14 residues. Germline V gene sequence: CDR1 SGHDT, CDR2 YYEEEE. The DNA for the CDR3 is TGTGCCAGCAGCTCGAGACATAGTTTGGGCATTCAGTACTTC. Translating gives CASSSRHSLGIQYF.

The chain recombines TRBV20-1 with TRBJ2-7; D is ambiguous. Between the trimmed V and J ends, which lost 7 bases and 3 bases, there was a span of 13 bases. Per germline, CDR1 DFQATT and CDR2 SNEGSKA (reference sequence). There are 12 residues in the CDR3. The CDR3 DNA reads TGCAGTGTCGGACCTTACCGCTACGAGCAGTACTTC. It specifies CSVGPYRYEQYF.

This clonotype came up once. This may be a read error: a much more frequent sequence differs by one nucleotide. This chain links TRBV30 with TRBJ1-4, with D possibly matching TRBD1 (5 bases). V lost 6 bases to trimming and J lost 8 bases, with 16 bases between them. CDR3 length: 13 residues. Per germline, CDR1 GTSNPN and CDR2 SVGIG (reference sequence). CDR3 bases: TGTGCCTGTCTGAACAGGCCGCGGGAAAAACTGTTTTTT. It codes for CACLNRPREKLFF.

This clonotype was recorded at least ten times. The chain recombines TRBV30 with TRBJ1-2, with D possibly matching TRBD1 (5 bases). Per the germline V gene, CDR1 is GTSNPN and CDR2 is SVGIG (reference sequence). There are 12 residues in the CDR3. The V gene lost 4 bases and the J gene lost 2 bases, with 8 bases spanning the gap. The CDR3 sequence is CAWNRDNYGYTF. In nucleotides, the CDR3 is TGTGCCTGGAACCGGGACAACTATGGCTACACCTTC.

In regard to this clonotype: Compared with germline, one end of the junction differs, possibly owing to a read error. CDR3 in amino acids: CASSLGGTEAPEAFF. CDR3 coding DNA: TGTGCCAGCAGCTTGGGGGGGACGGAGGCCCCTGAAGCATTCTTT. The chain couples TRBV5-6 to TRBJ1-1, with a weak D call TRBD1 (5 bases). The CDR3 is 15 amino acids. Germline V gives CDR1 SGHDT, CDR2 YYEEEE.

Comments on this clonotype: Compared with germline, one end of the junction differs, possibly owing to a read error. The chain has TRBV7-8 and TRBJ2-1; TRBD2 might be the D (6 bases). CDR1 is SGHVS and CDR2 is FQNEAQ in the germline V gene. This CDR3 contains 16 residues. The CDR3 DNA follows: TGTGCCAGCAGCTTAACGGTGATAGCGGAAGGGGTTGAACAGATCTTC. Amino acid sequence: CASSLTVIAEGVEQIF.

A remark on this clonotype: Germline and junction disagree at one end, which may indicate a read error. V and J are TRBV5-4 and TRBJ1-2; 9 bases align to TRBD1. There are 16 residues in the CDR3. Germline lookup yields CDR1 SGHNT and CDR2 YYREEE (reference sequence). The chain's CDR3 is CANSLVQGAQNYGYTF. The DNA of the CDR3 is TGTGCCAACAGCCTGGTACAGGGGGCGCAGAACTATGGCTACACCTTC.

This clonotype appeared many times. This chain links TRBV28 with TRBJ1-5; D remains unclear. In germline, CDR1 is MDHEN, CDR2 SYDVKM. The CDR3 loop spans 13 amino acids. V shed 8 bases and J shed 4 bases, with 12 bases lying between them. The CDR3 region has the DNA TGTGCCAGCGGACCGTACAATAATCAGCCCCAGCATTTT. Its protein product is CASGPYNNQPQHF.

Note on this clonotype: A much larger clonotype is one base distant, so this may be a read error. The chain joins TRBV7-9 to TRBJ2-5; perhaps TRBD1 as D (5 bases). The CDR3 extends over 15 amino acids. V was trimmed by 5 bases and J by 1 base, leaving 14 bases between them. Per germline, CDR1 SEHNR and CDR2 FQNEAQ (reference sequence). CDR3 residues: CASSPLRTTQETQYF. In DNA, the CDR3 is TGTGCCAGCAGCCCCCTCCGGACAACCCAAGAGACCCAGTACTTC. The variable domain in full, with the rest retrieved from reference TRBV7-9 and TRBJ2-5, is DTGVSQNPRHKITKRGQNVTFRCDPISEHNRLYWYRQTLGQGPEFLTYFQNEAQLEKSRLLSDRFSAERPKGSFSTLEIQRTEQGDSAMYLCASSPLRTTQETQYFGPGTRLLVL.

A note on this clonotype: The junction departs from the called germline gene at one end, perhaps through a read error. V is TRBV29-1 and J is TRBJ2-5; D is undetermined. There are 12 residues in the CDR3. The germline CDR1 and CDR2 sequences are SQVTM and ANQGSEA. The CDR3: CSVLTRGETQYF. The CDR3 region has the DNA TGCAGCGTTCTGACACGCGGAGAGACCCAGTATTTC.

The chain combines TRBV5-8 with TRBJ2-1, with D possibly being TRBD2 (6 bases). The germline CDR1 and CDR2 sequences are SGHTS and YDEGEE. Trimming left V 8 bases short and J 0 bases short, with 15 bases between. The CDR3 length is 15 residues. CDR3: CASSEEGSSYNEQFF. The CDR3 coding sequence is TGTGCCAGTAGTGAGGAGGGGAGCTCCTACAATGAGCAGTTCTTC.

This clonotype was counted a few times. Possible read error: a much larger clone is one base away. The gene calls are TRBV5-8 and TRBJ1-5; D gene uncertain. Trimming removed 0 bases at V and 7 bases at J, with 8 bases between. Germline values: CDR1 SGHTS, CDR2 YDEGEE. The CDR3 has 13 amino acids. As DNA, the CDR3 is TGTGCCAGCAGCTTGGCAGAGCACCAGCCCCAGCATTTT. Protein: CASSLAEHQPQHF.

This clonotype was found once. A read error may produce the germline difference seen at one junction end. The chain has TRBV20-1 and TRBJ2-1; 10 nucleotides match TRBD2. The CDR3 length is 16 residues. From germline, CDR1 is DFQATT and CDR2 SNEGSKA (reference sequence). The chain's CDR3 is CSPRASGSYSYNEQFF. The CDR3 nucleotides read TGCAGTCCTAGGGCTAGCGGGAGTTACTCCTACAATGAGCAGTTCTTC.

The chain uses TRBV28 and TRBJ1-5; D might be TRBD1 (6 bases). The CDR3 length is 14 residues. Germline CDR1 and CDR2: MDHEN and SYDVKM. V lost 9 bases and J 6 bases, leaving 18 bases between the germline ends. CDR3 sequence reads: CASWLTGSSQPQHF. CDR3 bases: TGTGCCAGTTGGCTCACAGGGTCGAGTCAGCCCCAGCATTTT.

V usage is TRBV7-8 and J usage is TRBJ2-7, with TRBD2 matching 13 bases. The germline gives CDR1 SGHVS, CDR2 FQNEAQ. Losses at the gene ends were 9 bases for V and 0 bases for J; bases not matched to a gene: 14. The CDR3 is 18 residues long. The CDR3 DNA reads TGTGCCAGGAGCCCTCGGACTAGCGGGAGTATGAACTCCTACGAGCAGTACTTC. Translating it yields CARSPRTSGSMNSYEQYF.

There are a few counts of this clonotype. V is TRBV7-2 and J is TRBJ1-6; no clear D gene. CDR1 and CDR2 (germline): SGHTA, FQGNSA. This CDR3 is built from 16 residues. Trimming stripped 1 base from V and 5 bases from J, with 12 bases between. The CDR3 sequence is CASSLDSRRNNSPLHF. The CDR3 coding sequence is TGTGCCAGCAGCTTAGACTCGCGACGGAATAATTCACCCCTCCACTTT.

Many counts were recorded for this clonotype. CDR3 in amino acids: CASSPFVGEKLFF. CDR3 in DNA: TGTGCCAGCAGCCCTTTCGTGGGTGAAAAACTGTTTTTT. J is TRBJ1-4 and V is TRBV7-9; D unresolved. The V gene lost 5 bases and the J gene lost 7 bases, with 11 bases spanning the gap. This CDR3 has 13 residues. Per the germline V gene, CDR1 is SEHNR and CDR2 is FQNEAQ (reference sequence).

With respect to this clonotype: Since the CDR3 does not end with the conserved phenylalanine or tryptophan, this likely comes from a read error. The chain combines TRBV11-1 with TRBJ2-7; no clear D gene. Germline-derived CDR1 and CDR2 are SGHAT and FQDESV (reference sequence). This CDR3 is 13 amino acids long. In DNA, the CDR3 is TGTACCAACAGCGTGGTACAGTCCTACGAGCAGTACATC. It codes for CTNSVVQSYEQYI.